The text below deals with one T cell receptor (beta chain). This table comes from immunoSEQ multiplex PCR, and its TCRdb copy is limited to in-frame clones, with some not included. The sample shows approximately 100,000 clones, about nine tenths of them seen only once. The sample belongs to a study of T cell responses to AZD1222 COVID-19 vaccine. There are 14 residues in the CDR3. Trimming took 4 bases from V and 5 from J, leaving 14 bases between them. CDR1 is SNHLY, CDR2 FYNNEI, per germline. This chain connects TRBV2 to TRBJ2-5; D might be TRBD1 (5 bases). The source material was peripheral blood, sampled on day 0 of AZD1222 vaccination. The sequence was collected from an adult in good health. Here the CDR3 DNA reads TGTGCCAGCAGTGGGGGCCGCTCCCGGGAGACCCAGTACTTC. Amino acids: CASSGGRSRETQYF. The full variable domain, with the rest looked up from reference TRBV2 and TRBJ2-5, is EPEVTQTPSHQVTQMGQEVILRCVPISNHLYFYWYRQILGQKVEFLVSFYNNEISEKSEIFDDQFSVERPDGSNFTLKIRSTKLEDSAMYFCASSGGRSRETQYFGPGTRLLVL.